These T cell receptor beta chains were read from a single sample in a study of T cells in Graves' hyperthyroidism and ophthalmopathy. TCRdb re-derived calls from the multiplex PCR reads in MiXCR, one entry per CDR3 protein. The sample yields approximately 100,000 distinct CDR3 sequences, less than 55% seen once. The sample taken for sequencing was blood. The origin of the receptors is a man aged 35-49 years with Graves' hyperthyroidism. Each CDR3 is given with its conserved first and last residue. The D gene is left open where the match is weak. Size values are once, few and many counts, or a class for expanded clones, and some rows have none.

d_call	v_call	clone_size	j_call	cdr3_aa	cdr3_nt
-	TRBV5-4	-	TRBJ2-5	CASSQETGRSETQYF	TGTGCCAGCAGCCAAGAAACAGGGCGATCGGAGACCCAGTACTTC
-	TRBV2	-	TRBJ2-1	CASAQVNEQFF	TGTGCCAGCGCCCAGGTGAATGAGCAGTTCTTC
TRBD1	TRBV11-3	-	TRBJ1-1	CASSSGQGWTFF	TGTGCCAGCAGCTCAGGACAGGGATGGACTTTCTTT
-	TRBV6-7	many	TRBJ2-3	CASSYRESAQYF	TGTGCCAGCAGTTACCGGGAGTCAGCGCAGTATTTT
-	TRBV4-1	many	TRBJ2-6	CASSPSSGANVLTF	TGCGCCAGCAGCCCCTCTTCTGGGGCCAACGTCCTGACTTTC
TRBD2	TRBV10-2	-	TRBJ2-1	CASSPGTSLYNEQFF	TGTGCCAGCTCCCCCGGGACTAGCCTCTACAATGAGCAGTTCTTC
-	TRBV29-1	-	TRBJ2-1	CSRGWVGLNNEQFF	TGCAGCCGAGGGTGGGTGGGCCTGAACAATGAGCAGTTCTTC
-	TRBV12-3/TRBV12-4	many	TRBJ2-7	CASSRDGAYEQYF	TGTGCCAGCAGTAGGGACGGCGCCTACGAGCAGTACTTC
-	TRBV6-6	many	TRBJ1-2	CASTQKVGYTF	TGTGCCAGCACTCAAAAGGTGGGCTACACCTTC
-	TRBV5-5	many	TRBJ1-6	CASSFLIGTDNSPLHF	TGTGCCAGCAGCTTTTTGATAGGGACGGATAATTCACCCCTCCACTTT
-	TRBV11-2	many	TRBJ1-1	CASSSHENTEAFF	TGTGCCAGCAGCTCACACGAGAACACTGAAGCTTTCTTT
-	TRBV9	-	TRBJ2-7	CASSWPTSIREQYF	TGTGCCAGCAGCTGGCCCACTAGCATTCGCGAGCAGTACTTC
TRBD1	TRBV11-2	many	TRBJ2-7	CASGRDRLYEQYF	TGTGCCAGCGGCCGGGACAGGTTATACGAGCAGTACTTC
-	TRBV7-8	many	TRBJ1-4	CASSLGGGGRSEKLFF	TGTGCCAGCAGCTTAGGGGGGGGGGGAAGGAGTGAAAAACTGTTTTTT
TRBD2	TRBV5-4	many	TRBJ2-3	CASSPGGGSSTDTQYF	TGTGCCAGCAGCCCTGGGGGGGGGTCAAGCACAGATACGCAGTATTTT
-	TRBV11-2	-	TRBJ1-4	CAWSVAGTEKLFF	TGTGCCTGGAGTGTCGCCGGTACTGAAAAACTGTTTTTT
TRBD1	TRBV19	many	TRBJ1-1	CASSYSTGGVGEAFF	TGTGCCAGTAGCTACTCGACAGGGGGCGTCGGTGAAGCTTTCTTT
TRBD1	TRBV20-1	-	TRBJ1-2	CSAGQGADYGYTF	TGCAGTGCCGGACAGGGGGCGGACTATGGCTACACCTTC
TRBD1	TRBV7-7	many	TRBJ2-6	CASSKTGGPSTGANVLTF	TGTGCTAGCAGCAAGACAGGGGGCCCCTCGACTGGGGCCAACGTCCTGACTTTC
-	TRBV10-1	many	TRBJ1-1	CASSESRGVTEAFF	TGCGCCAGCAGTGAGTCGCGAGGGGTGACTGAAGCTTTCTTT
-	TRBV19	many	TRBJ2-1	CASSFGGAFYYNEQFF	TGTGCCAGTAGTTTCGGGGGCGCATTCTACTACAATGAGCAGTTCTTC
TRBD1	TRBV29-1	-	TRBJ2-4	CSSLGTVENIQYF	TGCAGCAGCCTCGGGACAGTAGAAAACATTCAGTACTTC